These T cell receptor beta chains were read from a single sample in a study of Graves' ophthalmopathy and Graves' hyperthyroidism. Via MiXCR, TCRdb re-called the multiplex PCR reads, giving one row per CDR3 protein. The table includes a few hundred thousand distinct CDR3 sequences, about a sixth detected once. The source material was peripheral blood. The receptors derive from a woman aged 18-29 years with Graves' ophthalmopathy. Both conserved end residues are part of each CDR3. D genes are given only for firm matches. Where a row states a size, it is once, few, many or the class of an expanded clone; other rows omit it.

j_call: TRBJ2-7
clone_size: many
d_call: TRBD1
v_call: TRBV12-3/TRBV12-4
cdr3_aa: CASSWTGRNYEQYF
cdr3_nt: TGTGCCAGCAGTTGGACAGGGAGGAACTACGAGCAGTACTTC

j_call: TRBJ2-7
clone_size: many
d_call: TRBD1
v_call: TRBV4-3
cdr3_aa: CASSPGTGGGYEQYF
cdr3_nt: TGCGCCAGCAGCCCGGGGACAGGGGGCGGCTACGAGCAGTACTTC

j_call: TRBJ1-3
clone_size: many
d_call: TRBD1
v_call: TRBV4-2
cdr3_aa: CASSLHRGGVGNTIYF
cdr3_nt: TGTGCCAGCAGCCTTCACAGGGGAGGCGTCGGAAACACCATATATTTT

j_call: TRBJ2-5
clone_size: many
d_call: .
v_call: TRBV12-3/TRBV12-4
cdr3_aa: CASRPQENQETQYF
cdr3_nt: TGTGCCAGCAGGCCCCAGGAAAACCAAGAGACCCAGTACTTC

j_call: TRBJ1-6
clone_size: many
d_call: .
v_call: TRBV9
cdr3_aa: CASSPRSGSPLHF
cdr3_nt: TGTGCCAGCAGCCCAAGGTCAGGCTCACCCCTCCACTTT

j_call: TRBJ1-2
clone_size: many
d_call: .
v_call: TRBV6-4
cdr3_aa: CASSPNPRYRENDYGYTF
cdr3_nt: TGTGCCAGCAGTCCTAACCCGCGTTACAGGGAGAACGACTATGGCTACACCTTC

j_call: TRBJ1-2
clone_size: .
d_call: .
v_call: TRBV28
cdr3_aa: CASHGSPGGYTF
cdr3_nt: TGTGCCAGCCATGGCAGCCCTGGTGGCTACACCTTC

j_call: TRBJ1-1
clone_size: many
d_call: .
v_call: TRBV14
cdr3_aa: CASSPWRSNTEAFF
cdr3_nt: TGTGCCAGCAGCCCCTGGCGGTCGAACACTGAAGCTTTCTTT

j_call: TRBJ2-2
clone_size: many
d_call: .
v_call: TRBV12-3/TRBV12-4
cdr3_aa: CASSLGGGLTKNTGELFF
cdr3_nt: TGTGCCAGCAGTTTAGGTGGTGGGCTAACTAAGAACACCGGGGAGCTGTTTTTT

j_call: TRBJ1-6
clone_size: many
d_call: .
v_call: TRBV7-3
cdr3_aa: CASSLTKGHSPLHF
cdr3_nt: TGTGCCAGCAGCTTAACGAAGGGTCATTCACCCCTCCACTTT

j_call: TRBJ2-2
clone_size: .
d_call: TRBD2
v_call: TRBV6-9
cdr3_aa: CASSFLQRENTGELFF
cdr3_nt: TGTGCCAGCAGTTTCCTGCAGCGGGAGAACACCGGGGAGCTGTTTTTT

j_call: TRBJ2-7
clone_size: .
d_call: .
v_call: TRBV30
cdr3_aa: CAWRERQSSYEQYF
cdr3_nt: TGTGCCTGGAGGGAGAGACAGAGCTCCTACGAGCAGTACTTC

j_call: TRBJ1-3
clone_size: many
d_call: TRBD1
v_call: TRBV9
cdr3_aa: CASSTTGGAFSGNTIYF
cdr3_nt: TGTGCCAGCAGCACCACAGGGGGCGCGTTCTCCGGAAACACCATATATTTT

j_call: TRBJ2-5
clone_size: many
d_call: .
v_call: TRBV4-1
cdr3_aa: CASSQGTGDVETQYF
cdr3_nt: TGCGCCAGCAGCCAAGGGACCGGGGATGTTGAGACCCAGTACTTC

j_call: TRBJ2-7
clone_size: many
d_call: .
v_call: TRBV20-1
cdr3_aa: CSAEVRDRTYEQYF
cdr3_nt: TGCAGTGCCGAAGTTCGGGACCGCACCTACGAGCAGTACTTC

j_call: TRBJ2-2
clone_size: many
d_call: TRBD2
v_call: TRBV13
cdr3_aa: CASSANLGGLAGANTGELFF
cdr3_nt: TGTGCCAGCAGCGCTAATTTGGGAGGACTAGCGGGAGCGAACACCGGGGAGCTGTTTTTT

j_call: TRBJ1-2
clone_size: many
d_call: TRBD1
v_call: TRBV6-1
cdr3_aa: CASRDRVGYGYTF
cdr3_nt: TGTGCCAGCAGAGACAGGGTCGGCTATGGCTACACCTTC

j_call: TRBJ1-2
clone_size: once
d_call: TRBD1
v_call: TRBV4-2
cdr3_aa: CASSARDRVYSVYGYTF
cdr3_nt: TGTGCCAGCAGCGCCCGGGACAGGGTTTACTCCGTCTATGGCTACACCTTC

j_call: TRBJ1-1
clone_size: many
d_call: TRBD1
v_call: TRBV12-5
cdr3_aa: CASGMGQGLATEAFF
cdr3_nt: TGTGCTAGTGGTATGGGACAGGGGTTGGCCACTGAAGCTTTCTTT

j_call: TRBJ1-4
clone_size: few
d_call: .
v_call: TRBV28
cdr3_aa: CASSPGGSGEKLFF
cdr3_nt: TGTGCCAGCAGCCCTGGGGGTTCGGGCGAAAAACTGTTTTTT

j_call: TRBJ1-2
clone_size: .
d_call: .
v_call: TRBV4-1
cdr3_aa: CASSQTEYYGYTF
cdr3_nt: TGCGCCAGCAGCCAGACCGAATACTATGGCTACACCTTC

j_call: TRBJ2-4
clone_size: many
d_call: TRBD2
v_call: TRBV14
cdr3_aa: CASSRRTSGSEYKNIQYF
cdr3_nt: TGTGCCAGCAGCCGACGGACTAGCGGGAGTGAATACAAAAACATTCAGTACTTC

j_call: TRBJ2-5
clone_size: many
d_call: .
v_call: TRBV18
cdr3_aa: CASSPPPRTSQLSQETQYF
cdr3_nt: TGTGCCAGCTCACCTCCACCTCGGACGTCCCAACTATCCCAAGAGACCCAGTACTTC

j_call: TRBJ2-5
clone_size: .
d_call: .
v_call: TRBV11-2
cdr3_aa: CASSLEGLYQYF
cdr3_nt: TGTGCCAGCAGCTTAGAAGGACTATATCAGTACTTC

j_call: TRBJ2-7
clone_size: .
d_call: .
v_call: TRBV28
cdr3_aa: CASSFITGGVYEQYF
cdr3_nt: TGTGCCAGCAGTTTTATTACAGGCGGGGTTTACGAGCAGTACTTC

j_call: TRBJ2-5
clone_size: .
d_call: TRBD2
v_call: TRBV9
cdr3_aa: CASSLAGSVGETQYF
cdr3_nt: TGTGCCAGCAGCCTAGCGGGAAGTGTAGGAGAGACCCAGTACTTC

j_call: TRBJ2-2
clone_size: many
d_call: .
v_call: TRBV30
cdr3_aa: CAWDTGERFEGGELFF
cdr3_nt: TGTGCCTGGGATACAGGAGAGAGGTTCGAAGGCGGGGAGCTGTTTTTT

j_call: TRBJ2-7
clone_size: many
d_call: .
v_call: TRBV7-2
cdr3_aa: CASSLGGRGPYEQYF
cdr3_nt: TGTGCCAGCAGCTTAGGCGGTAGGGGACCCTACGAGCAGTACTTC

j_call: TRBJ1-1
clone_size: .
d_call: .
v_call: TRBV6-5
cdr3_aa: CASSYSLSALGTEAFF
cdr3_nt: TGTGCCAGCAGTTACTCGCTCTCTGCCCTGGGCACTGAAGCTTTCTTT

j_call: TRBJ2-5
clone_size: once
d_call: TRBD1
v_call: TRBV7-2
cdr3_aa: CASQPDRGQQETQYF
cdr3_nt: TGTGCCAGCCAACCGGACAGGGGCCAACAAGAGACCCAGTACTTC

j_call: TRBJ1-5
clone_size: many
d_call: TRBD1
v_call: TRBV28
cdr3_aa: CASSSRPGGTNQPQHF
cdr3_nt: TGTGCCAGCAGTTCCCGGCCAGGGGGCACAAATCAGCCCCAGCATTTT

j_call: TRBJ2-7
clone_size: many
d_call: .
v_call: TRBV7-3
cdr3_aa: CASSPQEISYEQYF
cdr3_nt: TGTGCCAGCAGCCCACAGGAAATCTCCTACGAGCAGTACTTC

j_call: TRBJ1-1
clone_size: many
d_call: TRBD1
v_call: TRBV18
cdr3_aa: CASSQDRGGTEAFF
cdr3_nt: TGTGCCAGCTCACAGGACAGGGGAGGGACTGAAGCTTTCTTT

j_call: TRBJ1-5
clone_size: many
d_call: .
v_call: TRBV28
cdr3_aa: CASSLPFGNQPQHF
cdr3_nt: TGTGCCAGCAGTTTGCCCTTCGGCAATCAGCCCCAGCATTTT

j_call: TRBJ2-7
clone_size: many
d_call: .
v_call: TRBV27
cdr3_aa: CASSLGSGKTYEQYF
cdr3_nt: TGTGCCAGCAGTTTGGGTAGCGGAAAAACCTACGAGCAGTACTTC

j_call: TRBJ1-1
clone_size: many
d_call: .
v_call: TRBV9
cdr3_aa: CASSVGARTEAFF
cdr3_nt: TGTGCCAGCAGCGTAGGAGCGCGGACTGAAGCTTTCTTT

j_call: TRBJ2-7
clone_size: .
d_call: TRBD2
v_call: TRBV6-1
cdr3_aa: CASSVLRTSPEQYF
cdr3_nt: TGTGCCAGCAGTGTCCTTCGGACTAGCCCCGAGCAGTACTTC

j_call: TRBJ2-7
clone_size: many
d_call: .
v_call: TRBV12-3/TRBV12-4
cdr3_aa: CASSSPQDGSYEQYF
cdr3_nt: TGTGCCAGCAGTTCACCCCAAGATGGATCCTACGAGCAGTACTTC

j_call: TRBJ1-5
clone_size: many
d_call: .
v_call: TRBV28
cdr3_aa: CASSPTGNQPQHF
cdr3_nt: TGTGCCAGCAGCCCAACGGGGAATCAGCCCCAGCATTTT

j_call: TRBJ2-7
clone_size: .
d_call: .
v_call: TRBV2
cdr3_aa: CASSDSKTHRTYEQYF
cdr3_nt: TGTGCCAGCAGTGACTCGAAGACACACCGGACCTACGAGCAGTACTTC

j_call: TRBJ2-5
clone_size: many
d_call: .
v_call: TRBV28
cdr3_aa: CASSPTRGAQETQYF
cdr3_nt: TGTGCCAGCAGTCCCACTAGGGGGGCCCAAGAGACCCAGTACTTC

j_call: TRBJ2-7
clone_size: many
d_call: .
v_call: TRBV6-1
cdr3_aa: CASSPRTRVRVYEQYF
cdr3_nt: TGTGCCAGCAGTCCCCGAACTCGAGTAAGGGTTTACGAGCAGTACTTC

j_call: TRBJ2-2
clone_size: many
d_call: .
v_call: TRBV12-3/TRBV12-4
cdr3_aa: CASGGVVNTGELFF
cdr3_nt: TGTGCCAGCGGAGGGGTGGTAAACACCGGGGAGCTGTTTTTT

j_call: TRBJ1-6
clone_size: many
d_call: .
v_call: TRBV24-1
cdr3_aa: CATQRVYNSPLHF
cdr3_nt: TGTGCCACTCAGAGGGTCTATAATTCACCCCTCCACTTT

j_call: TRBJ2-7
clone_size: many
d_call: .
v_call: TRBV27
cdr3_aa: CASSKPGAEEQYF
cdr3_nt: TGTGCCAGCAGTAAGCCCGGGGCGGAGGAGCAGTACTTC

j_call: TRBJ1-2
clone_size: .
d_call: .
v_call: TRBV30
cdr3_aa: CAWSGGQGYGYTF
cdr3_nt: TGTGCCTGGAGTGGGGGCCAGGGGTATGGCTACACCTTC